This T cell receptor beta chain came from a study of response to subunit inactivated influenza vaccine. From the RT-PCR reads, TCRdb called clonotypes with MiXCR, one entry per CDR3 protein. The sample holds 400,000 to 650,000 distinct CDR3 sequences; about 7.2% are singletons and the top ten take around 12%. J was trimmed by 1 base and V by 2 bases; bases with no gene match: 9. The CDR3 has 18 amino acids. Germline CDR1 reads SGHVS; CDR2 reads FNYEAQ. The rearrangement links TRBV7-6 to TRBJ2-3; the match to TRBD2 covers 10 bases. The input for sequencing was PBMCs from blood, taken roughly 24 months after vaccination. The source of this sequence is a man in his fifties or sixties who received an inactivated influenza vaccine. CDR3 DNA sequence: TGTGCCAGCAGCTTAAGGCCCAGCGGGGGGGAACGCACAGATACGCAGTATTTT. Its translation: CASSLRPSGGERTDTQYF.